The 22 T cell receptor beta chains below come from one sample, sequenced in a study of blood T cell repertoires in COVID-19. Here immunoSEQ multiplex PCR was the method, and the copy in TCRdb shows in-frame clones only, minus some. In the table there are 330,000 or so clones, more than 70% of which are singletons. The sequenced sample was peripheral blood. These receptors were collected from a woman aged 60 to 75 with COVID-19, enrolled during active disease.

The CDR3 region is CASSRLAGGLIEYQETQYF. The DNA of the CDR3 is TGCGCCAGCAGCCGACTAGCGGGGGGCCTTATCGAGTACCAAGAGACCCAGTACTTC. The V gene is TRBV4-1, the J gene TRBJ2-5; 13 bases align to TRBD2. With V trimmed by 4 bases and J by 0 bases, 11 bases remained unmatched. Germline V lookup: CDR1 MGHRA, CDR2 YSYEKL. The CDR3 runs 19 residues.

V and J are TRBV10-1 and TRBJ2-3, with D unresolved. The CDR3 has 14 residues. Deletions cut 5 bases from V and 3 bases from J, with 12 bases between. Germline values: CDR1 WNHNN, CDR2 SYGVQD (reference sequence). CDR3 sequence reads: CASSRLFGTDTQYF. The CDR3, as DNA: TGCGCCAGCAGTCGACTGTTCGGGACAGATACGCAGTATTTT.

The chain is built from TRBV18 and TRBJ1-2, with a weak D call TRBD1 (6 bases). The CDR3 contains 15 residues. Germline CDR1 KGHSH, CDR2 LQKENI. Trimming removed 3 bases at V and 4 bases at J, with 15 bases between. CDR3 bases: TGTGCCAGCTCACCGGACGCCGTGGGGGCCTATGGCTACACCTTC. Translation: CASSPDAVGAYGYTF.

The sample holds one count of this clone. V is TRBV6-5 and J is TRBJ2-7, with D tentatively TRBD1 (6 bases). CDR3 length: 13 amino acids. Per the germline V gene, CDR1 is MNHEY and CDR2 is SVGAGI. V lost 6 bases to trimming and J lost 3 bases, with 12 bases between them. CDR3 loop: CASRIQGGYEQYF. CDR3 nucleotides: TGTGCCAGCAGAATACAGGGTGGCTACGAGCAGTACTTC.

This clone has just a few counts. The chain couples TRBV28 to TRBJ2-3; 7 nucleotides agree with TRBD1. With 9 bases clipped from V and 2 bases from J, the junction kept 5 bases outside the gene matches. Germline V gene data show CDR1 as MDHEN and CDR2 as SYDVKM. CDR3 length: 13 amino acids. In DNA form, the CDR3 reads TGTGCCAGTGAGGGGGCAGACACAGATACGCAGTATTTT. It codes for CASEGADTDTQYF.

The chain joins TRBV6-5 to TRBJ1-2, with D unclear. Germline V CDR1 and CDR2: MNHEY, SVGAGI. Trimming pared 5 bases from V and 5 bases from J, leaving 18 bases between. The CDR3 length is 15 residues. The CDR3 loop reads CASSPTAFTLYGYTF. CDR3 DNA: TGTGCCAGCAGTCCCACAGCCTTTACTCTATATGGCTACACCTTC.

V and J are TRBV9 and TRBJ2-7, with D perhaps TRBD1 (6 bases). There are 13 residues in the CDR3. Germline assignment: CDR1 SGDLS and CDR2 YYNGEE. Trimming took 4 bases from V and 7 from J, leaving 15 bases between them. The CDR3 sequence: CASSSGQRDEQYF. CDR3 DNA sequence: TGTGCCAGCAGCTCCGGACAGAGGGATGAGCAGTACTTC. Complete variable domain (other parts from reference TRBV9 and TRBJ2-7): DSGVTQTPKHLITATGQRVTLRCSPRSGDLSVYWYQQSLDQGLQFLIQYYNGEERAKGNILERFSAQQFPDLHSELNLSSLELGDSALYFCASSSGQRDEQYFGPGTRLTVT.

CDR3 nucleotides: TGTGCCAGCAGCTTAGGTGCCGGAGAGACCCAGTACTTC. Residues: CASSLGAGETQYF. This sequence joins TRBV11-3 and TRBJ2-5; D unclear. This CDR3 has 13 amino acids. Trimming shortened V by 1 base and J by 4 bases, and 7 bases separated the two germline ends. Germline V lookup: CDR1 SGHNT, CDR2 YENEEA.

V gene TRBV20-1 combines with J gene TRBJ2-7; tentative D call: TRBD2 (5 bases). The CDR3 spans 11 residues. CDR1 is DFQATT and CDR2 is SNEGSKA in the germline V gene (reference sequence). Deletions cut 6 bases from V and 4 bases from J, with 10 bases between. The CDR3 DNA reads TGCAGTGCCCGGACTTTATACGAGCAGTACTTC. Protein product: CSARTLYEQYF.

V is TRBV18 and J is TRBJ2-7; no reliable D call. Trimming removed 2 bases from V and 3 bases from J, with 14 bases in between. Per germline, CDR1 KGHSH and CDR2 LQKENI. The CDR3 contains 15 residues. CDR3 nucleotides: TGTGCCAGCTCACCAGGAGTGAAGGCCCACTACGAGCAGTACTTC. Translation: CASSPGVKAHYEQYF. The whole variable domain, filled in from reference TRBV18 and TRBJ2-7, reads NAGVMQNPRHLVRRRGQEARLRCSPMKGHSHVYWYRQLPEEGLKFMVYLQKENIIDESGMPKERFSAEFPKEGPSILRIQQVVRGDSAAYFCASSPGVKAHYEQYFGPGTRLTVT.

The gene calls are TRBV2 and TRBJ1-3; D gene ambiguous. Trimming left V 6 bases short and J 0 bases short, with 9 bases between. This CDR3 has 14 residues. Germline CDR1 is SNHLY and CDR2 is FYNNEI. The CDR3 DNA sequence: TGTGCCAGCAGGCCAGGCCACTCTGGAAACACCATATATTTT. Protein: CASRPGHSGNTIYF.

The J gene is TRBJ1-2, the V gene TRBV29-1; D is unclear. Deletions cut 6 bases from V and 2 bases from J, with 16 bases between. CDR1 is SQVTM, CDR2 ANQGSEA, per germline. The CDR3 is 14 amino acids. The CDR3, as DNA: TGCAGCGTCCCTGATGGCGGTCTGAACTATGGCTACACCTTC. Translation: CSVPDGGLNYGYTF. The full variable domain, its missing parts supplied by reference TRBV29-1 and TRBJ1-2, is SAVISQKPSRDICQRGTSLTIQCQVDSQVTMMFWYRQQPGQSLTLIATANQGSEATYESGFVIDKFPISRPNLTFSTLTVSNMSPEDSSIYLCSVPDGGLNYGYTFGSGTRLTVV.

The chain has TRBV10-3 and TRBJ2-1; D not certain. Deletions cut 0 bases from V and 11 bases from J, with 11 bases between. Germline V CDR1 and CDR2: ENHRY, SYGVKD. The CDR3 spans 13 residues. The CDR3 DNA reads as TGTGCCATCAGTGAGTCGCAGGATACAAAGCAGTTCTTC. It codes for CAISESQDTKQFF.

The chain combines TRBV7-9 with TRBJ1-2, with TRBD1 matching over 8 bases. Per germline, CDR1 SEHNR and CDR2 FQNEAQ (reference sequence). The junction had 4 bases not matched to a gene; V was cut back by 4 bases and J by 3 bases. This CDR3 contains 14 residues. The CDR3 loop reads CASSSGQGDYGYTF. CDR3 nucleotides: TGTGCCAGCAGCTCCGGACAGGGCGACTATGGCTACACCTTC. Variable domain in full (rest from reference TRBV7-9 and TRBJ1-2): DTGVSQNPRHKITKRGQNVTFRCDPISEHNRLYWYRQTLGQGPEFLTYFQNEAQLEKSRLLSDRFSAERPKGSFSTLEIQRTEQGDSAMYLCASSSGQGDYGYTFGSGTRLTVV.

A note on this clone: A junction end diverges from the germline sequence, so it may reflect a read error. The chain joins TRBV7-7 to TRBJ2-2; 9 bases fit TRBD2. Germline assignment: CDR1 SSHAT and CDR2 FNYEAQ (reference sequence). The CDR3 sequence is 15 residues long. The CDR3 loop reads CASSLAGAGSGELFF. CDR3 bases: TGTGCTAGCAGCTTAGCGGGGGCCGGGTCCGGGGAGCTGTTTTTT.

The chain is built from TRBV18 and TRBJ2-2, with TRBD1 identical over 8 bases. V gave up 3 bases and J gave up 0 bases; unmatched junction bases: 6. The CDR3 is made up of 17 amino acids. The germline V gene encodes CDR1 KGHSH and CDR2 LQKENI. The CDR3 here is CASSPGQGPANTGELFF. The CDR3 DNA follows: TGTGCCAGCTCACCCGGACAGGGCCCGGCGAACACCGGGGAGCTGTTTTTT.

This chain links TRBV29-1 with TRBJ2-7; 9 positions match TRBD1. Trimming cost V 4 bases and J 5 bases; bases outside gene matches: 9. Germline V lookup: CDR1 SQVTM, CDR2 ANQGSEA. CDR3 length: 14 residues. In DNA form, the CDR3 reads TGCAGCGTTGTCCCCGGGACAGGGTCCCACGAGCAGTACTTC. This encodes CSVVPGTGSHEQYF.

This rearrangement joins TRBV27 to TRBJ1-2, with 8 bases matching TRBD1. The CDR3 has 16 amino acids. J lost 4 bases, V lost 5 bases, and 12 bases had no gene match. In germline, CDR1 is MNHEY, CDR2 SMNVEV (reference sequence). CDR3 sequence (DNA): TGTGCCAGCAGTGCCCGGGACAGGCGCCTTTCCTATGGCTACACCTTC. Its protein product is CASSARDRRLSYGYTF.

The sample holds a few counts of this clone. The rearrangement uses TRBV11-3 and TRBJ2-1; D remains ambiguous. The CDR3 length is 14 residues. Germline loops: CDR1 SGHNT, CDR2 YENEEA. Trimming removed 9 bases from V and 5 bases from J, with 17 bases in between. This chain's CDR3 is CASSPAAENNEQFF. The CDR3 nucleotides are TGTGCCAGTTCCCCGGCCGCGGAAAACAATGAGCAGTTCTTC.

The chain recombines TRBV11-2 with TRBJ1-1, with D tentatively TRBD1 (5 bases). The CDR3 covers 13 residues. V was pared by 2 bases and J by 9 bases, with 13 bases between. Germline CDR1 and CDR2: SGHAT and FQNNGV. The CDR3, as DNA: TGTGCCAGCAGCTTATTCTTAACGGACAAAGCTTTCTTT. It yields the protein CASSLFLTDKAFF.

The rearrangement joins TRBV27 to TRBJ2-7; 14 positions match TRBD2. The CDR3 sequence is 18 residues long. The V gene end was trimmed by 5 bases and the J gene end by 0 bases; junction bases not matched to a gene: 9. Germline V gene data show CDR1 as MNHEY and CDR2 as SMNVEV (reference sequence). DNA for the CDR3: TGTGCCAGCAGTCGAAAGGGACTAGCGGGGGTTTCCTCCTACGAGCAGTACTTC. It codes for CASSRKGLAGVSSYEQYF.

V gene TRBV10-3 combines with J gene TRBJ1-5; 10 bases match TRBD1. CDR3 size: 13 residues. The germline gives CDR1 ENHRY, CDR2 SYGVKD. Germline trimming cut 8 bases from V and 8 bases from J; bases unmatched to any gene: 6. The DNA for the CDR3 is TGTGCCATCTCCGGGACAGGGGATAAGCCCCAGCATTTT. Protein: CAISGTGDKPQHF.